A single sample gave rise to the 23 T cell receptor beta chains below, sequenced in a study of T cells after yellow fever vaccination. TCRdb reprocessed the 5' RACE reads with MiXCR, giving one entry per CDR3 protein. The repertoire consists of 10,000 to 11,000 distinct CDR3 sequences, with around 4.8% occurring once and the leading ten covering 1.5% to 2%. The sample consisted of PBMCs, either bulk or a sorted T-cell subset (CD4+, CD8+, memory, or dextramer-sorted; not recorded which), taken more than 14 days after the first yellow fever vaccination. The receptor set was obtained from a young man who received the YFV17D yellow fever vaccine.

This rearrangement joins TRBV7-2 to TRBJ2-5, with 8 positions matching TRBD1. V shed 1 base and J 4 bases; nucleotides not matched to a gene: 5. The CDR3 sequence is 15 residues long. CDR1 SGHTA and CDR2 FQGNSA come from the germline V gene. CDR3 bases: TGTGCCAGCAGCTTAGACAGGGGGACCGGAGAGACCCAGTACTTC. This codes for CASSLDRGTGETQYF.

The table lists this clonotype with many counts. This chain connects TRBV5-6 to TRBJ2-5; 7 bases match TRBD1. The CDR3 length is 14 residues. J gave up 4 bases and V 3 bases, and 6 bases lay outside the gene matches. Germline CDR1 and CDR2: SGHDT and YYEEEE. The CDR3 coding sequence is TGTGCCAGCAGCTGGCGAAACAGGGGAGAGACCCAGTACTTC. Translated: CASSWRNRGETQYF.

By share, this clonotype ranks as medium-sized. The chain couples TRBV5-1 to TRBJ2-5; 8 nucleotides align to TRBD1. CDR1 and CDR2 from the germline V gene are SGHRS and YFSETQ. Germline trimming cut 3 bases from V and 1 base from J; bases unmatched to any gene: 2. The CDR3 runs to 14 residues. The CDR3 DNA reads TGCGCCAGCAGCTCCGGGACAGGCCAAGAGACCCAGTACTTC. Protein sequence: CASSSGTGQETQYF.

This clonotype is medium-sized. This rearrangement joins TRBV5-1 to TRBJ2-1, with D unresolved. Germline V gene sequence: CDR1 SGHRS, CDR2 YFSETQ. This CDR3 has 17 amino acids. Trimming left V 1 base short and J 0 bases short, with 14 bases between. This CDR3 reads CASSLRQAQSSYNEQFF. CDR3 nucleotides: TGCGCCAGCAGCTTGCGCCAGGCGCAGAGCTCCTACAATGAGCAGTTCTTC. The variable domain in full, completed from reference TRBV5-1 and TRBJ2-1, reads KAGVTQTPRYLIKTRGQQVTLSCSPISGHRSVSWYQQTPGQGLQFLFEYFSETQRNKGNFPGRFSGRQFSNSRSEMNVSTLELGDSALYLCASSLRQAQSSYNEQFFGPGTRLTVL.

This clonotype has at least ten counts. V and J are TRBV19 and TRBJ2-2, with D unresolved. The V end was cut by 1 base, the J end by 7 bases, with 4 bases between. Germline V lookup: CDR1 LNHDA, CDR2 SQIVND (reference sequence). The CDR3 spans 12 residues. CDR3 region: CASSIGSGELFF. CDR3 nucleotide sequence: TGTGCCAGTAGTATAGGAAGCGGGGAGCTGTTTTTT.

In this sample, this clonotype is medium-sized. The chain combines TRBV12-3 or TRBV12-4 with TRBJ1-2; TRBD1 agrees at 8 bases. The ends lost 2 bases at V and 2 bases at J; junction bases unmatched: 1. The CDR3 spans 14 residues. The CDR3 spells CASSLPGGNYGYTF. In DNA form, the CDR3 reads TGTGCCAGCAGTTTACCAGGGGGCAACTATGGCTACACCTTC.

This clonotype was detected many times. The gene calls are TRBV4-2 and TRBJ2-3, with D perhaps TRBD1 (6 bases). Trimming cost V 1 base and J 7 bases, with 12 bases left between them. The CDR3 is 14 residues long. CDR1 and CDR2 from the germline V gene are LGHNA and YNFKEQ. The CDR3 region has the DNA TGTGCCAGCAGCCAAGGGGAACAGGGTTATACGCAGTATTTT. Translation: CASSQGEQGYTQYF.

This clonotype was counted only a few times. V and J are TRBV5-1 and TRBJ1-6; maybe TRBD1 (6 bases). The CDR3 consists of 15 residues. Deletions cut 0 bases from V and 8 bases from J, with 12 bases between. The germline V gene has CDR1 SGHRS and CDR2 YFSETQ. In nucleotides, the CDR3 is TGCGCCAGCAGCTTGGAGCAGGGGCCCTATTCACCCCTCCACTTT. Translation gives CASSLEQGPYSPLHF.

This clonotype was picked up many times. The chain links TRBV4-1 to TRBJ1-2, with a weak D call TRBD1 (5 bases). The CDR3 sequence is 19 residues long. The V end was cut by 1 base, the J end by 2 bases, with 23 bases between. The germline V gene encodes CDR1 MGHRA and CDR2 YSYEKL. CDR3 sequence: CASSQVRSRRGRGNYGYTF. The CDR3, as DNA: TGCGCCAGCAGCCAAGTACGTTCTAGGAGGGGAAGAGGGAACTATGGCTACACCTTC.

This clonotype was counted many times. The chain recombines TRBV25-1 with TRBJ2-2; TRBD1 is a possible D gene (6 bases). V was shortened by 6 bases and J by 7 bases, with 12 bases between the two germline ends. This CDR3 region has 13 residues. Germline lookup yields CDR1 MGHDK and CDR2 SYGVNS. This CDR3 is CASREMGHGELFF. As DNA, the CDR3 is TGTGCCAGCAGGGAAATGGGACACGGGGAGCTGTTTTTT.

In this sample, this clonotype turned up many times. This chain uses TRBV7-2 with TRBJ1-1; D possibly corresponds to TRBD1 (6 bases). The germline V gene has CDR1 SGHTA and CDR2 FQGNSA. V was trimmed by 2 bases and J by 11 bases, leaving 9 bases between them. The CDR3 runs 11 residues. The DNA of the CDR3 is TGTGCCAGCAGCTTACGGGGGGCCGCTTTCTTT. Amino acids: CASSLRGAAFF.

This clonotype was found a few times. The rearrangement links TRBV12-3 or TRBV12-4 to TRBJ1-1; D is unclear. Trimming stripped 0 bases from V and 7 bases from J, with 3 bases between. CDR3 size: 11 residues. CDR3 bases: TGTGCCAGCAGTTTAGCGGTTGAAGCTTTCTTT. It encodes CASSLAVEAFF.

In its sample, this clonotype was seen many times. The gene calls are TRBV11-2 and TRBJ2-5; D may be TRBD1 (5 bases). Germline V CDR1 and CDR2: SGHAT, FQNNGV. The CDR3 covers 14 residues. The V gene lost 5 bases and the J gene lost 5 bases, with 15 bases spanning the gap. CDR3 bases: TGTGCCAGCAGCCCCTCGATCAGGGCCGAGACCCAGTACTTC. It translates to CASSPSIRAETQYF.

This clonotype was picked up many times. V gene TRBV9 combines with J gene TRBJ2-6; 7 nucleotides match TRBD1. Trimming removed 3 bases from V and 0 bases from J; junction bases left unmatched: 9. CDR1 SGDLS and CDR2 YYNGEE come from the germline V gene. The CDR3 is 18 amino acids. The CDR3 DNA is TGTGCCAGCAGCGAGACAGGGAGAGTCCACTCTGGGGCCAACGTCCTGACTTTC. It specifies CASSETGRVHSGANVLTF.

This clonotype is deemed medium-sized. This chain joins TRBV4-2 and TRBJ2-1, with TRBD1 matching 8 bases. This CDR3 is 16 amino acids long. After removal of 1 base from V and 1 base from J, the junction contained 3 bases not matched to a gene. Germline CDR1 LGHNA, CDR2 YNFKEQ. CDR3 residues: CASSQVTGGSYNEQFF. CDR3 in DNA: TGTGCCAGCAGCCAAGTCACAGGGGGGTCCTACAATGAGCAGTTCTTC.

There are many counts of this clonotype. The V call is TRBV7-9, the J call TRBJ2-2; D gene uncertain. V lost 3 bases and J 7 bases, leaving 15 bases between the germline ends. Germline CDR1 is SEHNR and CDR2 is FQNEAQ (reference sequence). The CDR3 consists of 15 residues. CDR3 region: CASSFSERIDGELFF. In DNA, the CDR3 is TGTGCCAGCAGCTTCTCCGAGAGGATCGACGGGGAGCTGTTTTTT.

This clonotype was counted at least ten times. The chain recombines TRBV28 with TRBJ2-7; 7 positions agree with TRBD1. The CDR3 loop spans 12 amino acids. The germline V gene encodes CDR1 MDHEN and CDR2 SYDVKM. V lost 2 bases to trimming and J lost 8 bases; unmatched junction nucleotides: 3. DNA for the CDR3: TGTGCCAGCAGTTTAGAGGGGGCGAAGCAGTACGTC. This translates into CASSLEGAKQYV.

The chain uses TRBV5-5 and TRBJ2-2, with D perhaps matching TRBD2 (5 bases). The CDR3 covers 14 residues. V was shortened by 4 bases and J by 4 bases, with 11 bases between the two germline ends. Germline CDR1 reads SGHKS; CDR2 reads YYEKEE (reference sequence). CDR3 in amino acids: CASSPGIFTGELFF. The CDR3 coding sequence is TGTGCCAGCAGCCCCGGGATCTTCACCGGGGAGCTGTTTTTT.

By share, this clonotype ranks as medium-sized. The rearrangement uses TRBV10-3 and TRBJ2-7, with no clear D. Germline CDR1 reads ENHRY; CDR2 reads SYGVKD. Trimming stripped 3 bases from V and 2 bases from J, with 8 bases between. This CDR3 comprises 13 residues. CDR3 coding DNA: TGTGCCATCAGTGAACGAGCAACCTACGAGCAGTACGTC. This gives the protein CAISERATYEQYV.

This clonotype was observed many times. The CDR3 bases are TGCGCCAGCAGCCAAGATGCGAACTGGGGCCAGCCCCAGCATTTT. This translates into CASSQDANWGQPQHF. The chain recombines TRBV4-1 with TRBJ1-5; D might be TRBD1 (5 bases). V lost 0 bases to trimming and J lost 7 bases, with 13 bases between them. Germline V lookup: CDR1 MGHRA, CDR2 YSYEKL. The CDR3 extends over 15 amino acids.

This clonotype has at least ten counts. The chain has TRBV7-3 and TRBJ2-7; D unresolved. Between the trimmed V and J ends, which lost 1 base and 3 bases, there was a span of 4 bases. The germline V gene has CDR1 SGHTA and CDR2 FQGTGA. The length of the CDR3 is 12 residues. CDR3 protein: CASSLNSYEQYF. As DNA, the CDR3 is TGTGCCAGCAGCTTAAACAGCTACGAGCAGTACTTC.

This clonotype was seen at least ten times. V gene TRBV18 combines with J gene TRBJ2-1, with 11 nucleotides matching TRBD2. The V gene end was trimmed by 6 bases and the J gene end by 6 bases; junction bases not matched to a gene: 7. The CDR3 runs to 15 residues. Germline loops: CDR1 KGHSH, CDR2 LQKENI. CDR3 nucleotides: TGTGCCAGCTCTGTGACTAGCGGGGTTGTCAATGAGCAGTTCTTC. This sequence encodes CASSVTSGVVNEQFF.

This clonotype was counted at least ten times. The chain uses TRBV3-1 and TRBJ1-6; D ambiguous. The CDR3 extends over 14 amino acids. Germline values: CDR1 LGHDT, CDR2 YNNKEL (reference sequence). V was clipped by 2 bases and J by 7 bases, with 9 bases between them. The CDR3 loop is CASSQISQNSPLHF. Here the CDR3 DNA reads TGTGCCAGCAGCCAAATATCACAGAATTCACCCCTCCACTTT.